These 21 T cell receptor beta chains were all obtained from the same sample, sequenced in a study of shared clonotypes between healthy human individuals. The repertoire was sequenced with immunoSEQ multiplex PCR; TCRdb's copy has only in-frame clones and lacks some. The sample has around 2,000,000 clones, approximately 94% seen once; the top ten hold about 1.1%. Only CD45RO-negative cells positively selected for CCR7 counted as naive CD8 cells, so terminally differentiated effector memory CD45RA+ cells were excluded. Sequencing was done on a sample of naive CD8+ T cells sorted from blood. These receptors came from a man aged 18 to 35 in good health.

V and J are TRBV6-5 and TRBJ2-5; TRBD2 matches 7 bases. The V gene's germline CDR1 is MNHEY and CDR2 SVGAGI. V gave up 8 bases and J gave up 0 bases; unmatched junction bases: 9. The CDR3 sequence is 15 residues long. The CDR3 nucleotides are TGTGCCAGCGGGCCGAGCGGGGAGAACCAAGAGACCCAGTACTTC. Protein sequence: CASGPSGENQETQYF.

The rearrangement links TRBV25-1 to TRBJ2-2; TRBD2 matches at 7 bases. After removal of 2 bases from V and 6 bases from J, the junction contained 3 bases not matched to a gene. This CDR3 contains 14 residues. Germline V CDR1 and CDR2: MGHDK, SYGVNS. The CDR3 DNA follows: TGTGCCAGCAGTGAAGGGAGGGGAGCCGGGGAGCTGTTTTTT. It translates to CASSEGRGAGELFF. Variable domain in full (rest from reference TRBV25-1 and TRBJ2-2): EADIYQTPRYLVIGTGKKITLECSQTMGHDKMYWYQQDPGMELHLIHYSYGVNSTEKGDLSSESTVSRIRTEHFPLTLESARPSHTSQYLCASSEGRGAGELFFGEGSRLTVL.

The V call is TRBV6-5, the J call TRBJ2-3; TRBD1 is a possible D gene (5 bases). CDR3 length equals 14 residues. Germline CDR1 MNHEY, CDR2 SVGAGI. The germline V and J ends were trimmed by 5 bases and 4 bases, with 13 bases remaining between them. The CDR3 coding sequence is TGTGCCAGCAGTGACAGCCCGCTGGCAGATACGCAGTATTTT. Protein sequence: CASSDSPLADTQYF.

This clone was seen only a few times. The CDR3 DNA reads TGTGCCAGCAGCGCCCTCCTCGCAGATACGCAGTATTTT. It codes for CASSALLADTQYF. This chain joins TRBV9 and TRBJ2-3; D unclear. Deletions cut 3 bases from V and 4 bases from J, with 9 bases between. CDR1 and CDR2 (germline): SGDLS, YYNGEE. This CDR3 has 13 amino acids.

The chain recombines TRBV7-2 with TRBJ2-1, with 10 bases lining up with TRBD2. From germline, CDR1 is SGHTA and CDR2 FQGNSA. Trimming cost V 0 bases and J 0 bases; bases outside gene matches: 11. The CDR3 consists of 20 residues. The CDR3 is CASSLARKTSGQRSYNEQFF. In nucleotides, the CDR3 is TGTGCCAGCAGCTTAGCGCGGAAGACTAGCGGGCAACGCTCCTACAATGAGCAGTTCTTC.

The chain has TRBV28 and TRBJ2-2, with TRBD1 matching 11 bases. Looked up from germline, CDR1 is MDHEN and CDR2 is SYDVKM. CDR3 size: 16 residues. V lost 5 bases and J lost 5; bases outside the gene matches: 7. CDR3 sequence: CASSTRTGGETGELFF. The CDR3 nucleotides read TGTGCCAGCAGTACTCGGACAGGGGGCGAGACCGGGGAGCTGTTTTTT.

The chain links TRBV6-5 to TRBJ1-5; the D gene is possibly TRBD1 (5 bases). V lost 0 bases, J lost 7 bases, and 10 bases lay in between. CDR1 is MNHEY, CDR2 SVGAGI, per germline. This CDR3 contains 14 residues. The CDR3 region is CASSYSEGTQPQHF. The CDR3 DNA reads TGTGCCAGCAGTTACTCGGAAGGGACCCAGCCCCAGCATTTT.

The J gene is TRBJ2-3, the V gene TRBV27; possibly TRBD1 for D (5 bases). This CDR3 has 15 residues. Germline CDR1 reads MNHEY; CDR2 reads SMNVEV (reference sequence). V lost 1 base to trimming and J lost 4 bases, with 12 bases between them. The CDR3 sequence: CASSLFRVESDTQYF. The CDR3 coding sequence is TGTGCCAGCAGTTTATTCAGGGTGGAGTCAGATACGCAGTATTTT.

V is TRBV27 and J is TRBJ2-1, with D possibly being TRBD2 (5 bases). Germline loops: CDR1 MNHEY, CDR2 SMNVEV (reference sequence). The V end was cut by 2 bases, the J end by 7 bases, with 9 bases between. This CDR3 is built from 13 residues. The CDR3 DNA follows: TGTGCCAGCAGTTTAACGTTAGCGAATGAGCAGTTCTTC. Its protein product is CASSLTLANEQFF.

The rearrangement joins TRBV5-1 to TRBJ2-7; 7 positions match TRBD1. The CDR3 is 14 residues long. Germline V gene data show CDR1 as SGHRS and CDR2 as YFSETQ. Unmatched junction bases numbered 5, after V lost 0 bases and J lost 5 bases. The CDR3 DNA reads TGCGCCAGCAGCTTGGAGACAGGGCTGGACGAGCAGTACTTC. Residues: CASSLETGLDEQYF.

The genes are TRBV4-3 and TRBJ1-2; 7 bases are shared with TRBD1. The CDR3 is 15 amino acids. The germline V gene encodes CDR1 LGHNA and CDR2 YSLEER. Germline trimming cut 5 bases from V and 1 base from J; bases unmatched to any gene: 7. In DNA form, the CDR3 reads TGCGCCAGCAGCAAGGTCCGGGACAGTAACTATGGCTACACCTTC. Amino acid sequence: CASSKVRDSNYGYTF.

The chain carries TRBV4-1 and TRBJ2-7, with D perhaps TRBD2 (5 bases). The germline CDR1 and CDR2 sequences are MGHRA and YSYEKL. Trimming left V 6 bases short and J 0 bases short, with 15 bases between. The CDR3 loop spans 15 amino acids. The CDR3, as DNA: TGCGCCAGCAGACCTCGGGAATTCAGCTCCTACGAGCAGTACTTC. Translating it yields CASRPREFSSYEQYF.

This clone is a singleton in its sample. Its ends do not fully match the called genes, so a read error is possible. This rearrangement joins TRBV10-2 to TRBJ2-7; no definite D call. The CDR3 is 12 amino acids. CDR1 and CDR2 from the germline V gene are WSHSY and SAAADI. CDR3 sequence reads: CASNEDFYEQYF. The CDR3 region has the DNA TGCGCCAGCAATGAGGATTTCTACGAGCAGTACTTC.

Points on this clone: The sample holds other DNA sequences that translate to the same CDR3. The rearrangement uses TRBV7-9 and TRBJ2-7; D is uncertain. The CDR3 contains 13 residues. CDR1 and CDR2 from the germline V gene are SEHNR and FQNEAQ (reference sequence). Trimming left V 4 bases short and J 1 base short, with 8 bases between. For the CDR3, the DNA is TGTGCCAGCAGCTCCCCAACGTCCTACGAGCAGTACTTC. Its protein product is CASSSPTSYEQYF. Full variable domain (missing parts from reference TRBV7-9 and TRBJ2-7): DTGVSQNPRHKITKRGQNVTFRCDPISEHNRLYWYRQTLGQGPEFLTYFQNEAQLEKSRLLSDRFSAERPKGSFSTLEIQRTEQGDSAMYLCASSSPTSYEQYFGPGTRLTVT.

This chain joins TRBV10-1 and TRBJ2-7; TRBD2 agrees at 7 bases. The V gene's germline CDR1 is WNHNN and CDR2 SYGVQD (reference sequence). V lost 3 bases to trimming and J lost 0 bases; unmatched junction nucleotides: 8. CDR3 length equals 16 residues. The CDR3 DNA is TGCGCCAGCAGTGAAGGCAGCGGGATCAGCTCCTACGAGCAGTACTTC. This sequence encodes CASSEGSGISSYEQYF.

The chain couples TRBV27 to TRBJ1-2, with D possibly TRBD1 on 5 matching bases. Germline loops: CDR1 MNHEY, CDR2 SMNVEV (reference sequence). V was pared by 5 bases and J by 4 bases, with 20 bases between. The CDR3 has 16 residues. The CDR3 protein is CASSPVRDLPTYGYTF. The CDR3 nucleotides read TGTGCCAGCAGTCCAGTCCGGGACTTACCTACCTATGGCTACACCTTC.

This chain links TRBV28 with TRBJ1-5, with D perhaps matching TRBD1 (6 bases). The CDR3 totals 15 residues. Deletions cut 7 bases from V and 5 bases from J, with 18 bases between. From germline, CDR1 is MDHEN and CDR2 SYDVKM. CDR3 sequence reads: CASTLSTGGDQPQHF. The CDR3 nucleotides are TGTGCCAGCACTCTTTCGACAGGAGGGGATCAGCCCCAGCATTTT.

The chain recombines TRBV27 with TRBJ2-3; TRBD1 matches 7 bases. With 2 bases clipped from V and 2 bases from J, the junction kept 1 base outside the gene matches. This CDR3 is built from 14 residues. The germline gives CDR1 MNHEY, CDR2 SMNVEV (reference sequence). In nucleotides, the CDR3 is TGTGCCAGCAGTTTAAGGGGGCACACAGATACGCAGTATTTT. This gives the protein CASSLRGHTDTQYF.

The chain uses TRBV7-9 and TRBJ2-7; D unresolved. V gave up 5 bases and J gave up 3 bases, with 11 bases separating them. The germline V gene has CDR1 SEHNR and CDR2 FQNEAQ (reference sequence). CDR3 size: 13 residues. CDR3 protein: CASSQGPDYEQYF. CDR3 DNA: TGTGCCAGCAGCCAAGGACCGGACTACGAGCAGTACTTC.

The chain has TRBV4-1 and TRBJ2-3; D ambiguous. Deletions cut 4 bases from V and 2 bases from J, with 13 bases between. This CDR3 is built from 15 residues. Per the germline V gene, CDR1 is MGHRA and CDR2 is YSYEKL. Here the CDR3 reads CASSPVVDTTDTQYF. In DNA form, the CDR3 reads TGCGCCAGCAGCCCAGTGGTAGATACCACAGATACGCAGTATTTT.

A single count supports this clone. The V and J genes are TRBV28 and TRBJ2-7; D gene uncertain. The CDR3 sequence is 15 residues long. Between the trimmed V and J ends, which lost 2 bases and 1 base, there was a span of 12 bases. Germline CDR1 and CDR2: MDHEN and SYDVKM. The CDR3 reads CASSLGPSISYEQYF. CDR3 nucleotides: TGTGCCAGCAGTTTAGGTCCTTCTATTTCCTACGAGCAGTACTTC.